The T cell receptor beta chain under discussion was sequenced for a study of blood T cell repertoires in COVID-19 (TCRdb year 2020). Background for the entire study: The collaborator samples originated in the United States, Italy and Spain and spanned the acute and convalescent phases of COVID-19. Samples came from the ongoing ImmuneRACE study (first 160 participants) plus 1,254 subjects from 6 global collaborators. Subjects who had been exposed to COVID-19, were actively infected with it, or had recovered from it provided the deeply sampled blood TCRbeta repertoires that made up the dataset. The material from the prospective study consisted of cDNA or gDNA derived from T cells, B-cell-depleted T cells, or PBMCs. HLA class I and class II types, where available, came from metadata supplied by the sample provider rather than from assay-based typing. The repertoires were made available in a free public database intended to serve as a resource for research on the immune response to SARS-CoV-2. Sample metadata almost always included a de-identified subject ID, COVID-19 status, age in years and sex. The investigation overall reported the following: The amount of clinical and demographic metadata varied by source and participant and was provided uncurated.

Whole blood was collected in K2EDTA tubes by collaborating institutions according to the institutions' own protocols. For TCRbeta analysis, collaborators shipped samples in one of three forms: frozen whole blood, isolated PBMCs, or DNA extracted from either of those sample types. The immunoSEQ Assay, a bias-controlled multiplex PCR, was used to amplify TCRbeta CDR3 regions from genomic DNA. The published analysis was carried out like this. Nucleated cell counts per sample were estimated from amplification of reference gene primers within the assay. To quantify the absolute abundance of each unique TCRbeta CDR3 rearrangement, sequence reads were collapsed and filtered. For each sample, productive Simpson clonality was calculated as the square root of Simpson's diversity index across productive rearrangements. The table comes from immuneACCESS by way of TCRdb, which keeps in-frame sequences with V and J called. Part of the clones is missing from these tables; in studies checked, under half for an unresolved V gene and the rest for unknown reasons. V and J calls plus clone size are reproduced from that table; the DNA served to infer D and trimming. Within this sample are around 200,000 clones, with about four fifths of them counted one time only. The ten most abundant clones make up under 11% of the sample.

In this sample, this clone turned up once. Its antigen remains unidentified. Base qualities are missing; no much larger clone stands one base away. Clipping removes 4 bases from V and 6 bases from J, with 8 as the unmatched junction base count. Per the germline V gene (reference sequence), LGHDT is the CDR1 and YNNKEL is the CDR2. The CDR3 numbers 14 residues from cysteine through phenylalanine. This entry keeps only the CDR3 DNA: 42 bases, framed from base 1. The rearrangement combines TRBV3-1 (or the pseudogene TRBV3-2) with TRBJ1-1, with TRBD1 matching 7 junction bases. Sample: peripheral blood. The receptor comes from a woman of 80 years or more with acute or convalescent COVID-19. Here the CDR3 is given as CASSPTDREAEAFF. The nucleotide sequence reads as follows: TGTGCCAGCAGCCCCACAGACAGGGAAGCTGAAGCTTTCTTT.